This T cell receptor beta chain was found in a study of cytomegalovirus exposure and HLA in healthy donors (dated by TCRdb to the late 2010s). In terms of the full investigation: In an earlier analysis of 550 to 750 of the donors, 250 to 300 Gb of sequence data and just under 120 million unique TCR beta sequences from about 179 million T cells were reported. Roughly 300 gigabases of sequencing data and 70 million to 100 million unique TCR sequences made up an early release that covered 640 HLA-typed donors. Of the 350 to 450 genotyped donors, 65% to 90% were placed in the genetic ancestry cluster associated with self-reported Caucasian donors. The aim of the study was to test whether cataloging public T cell receptors could identify signatures of past pathogen exposure. The study used immunosequencing to profile the T cell repertoires of 600 to 850 subjects and linked those repertoires to cytomegalovirus serostatus. In addition to the first cohort of about 650 subjects, a separate validation cohort of approximately 130 different subjects was used. The study combined high-throughput TCR immunosequencing, statistical association of individual TCRs with disease status, and machine learning to predict cytomegalovirus infection status. To study patterns of TCR occurrence, a later analysis re-analyzed previously published TCR beta repertoires from around 660 donors and added high-resolution HLA genotyping. Rather than drawing on any new phenotypic data, the later analysis identified candidate immune exposures from TCR beta sequences and the way those sequences occurred across donors. To decide whether each TCR beta V gene segment behaved as functional or pseudogenic, an earlier analysis of 587 of the donors relied on high-throughput TCR beta sequencing. Donor age, sex, ethnicity and CMV serostatus were compiled alongside the repertoire data. Genome-wide SNP genotypes for about three fifths of the roughly 670 donors were used in a later genetic analysis, which treated that subset as a discovery cohort. All discovery cohort repertoires had been generated using a single sequencing platform. Both class I and class II loci were covered by HLA typing, at four-digit resolution. The number of typed donors differed by locus: about 620-640 for A, B, C, DRB1 and DQB1; 500 to 550 for DQA1; over 600 for DPA1; and some 470 for DPB1. Roughly five DR-DQ haplotypes were handled as single units for association and clustering because linkage in the cohort was strong. On average, roughly 240,000 unique TCR beta nucleotide sequences were sequenced per donor among about 400 genotyped donors of the cohort, with approximately 18% of those sequences being non-productive.

In total, just over 650 healthy bone marrow donors made up the cohort. Cohort members were all nominally healthy when sampled, although unrecorded immune exposures were likely present. The donor tested CMV seropositive and was one of the 289 seropositive cohort members. A peripheral blood sample was provided by each donor, and peripheral blood mononuclear cells were used for TCR beta sequencing. The Qiagen DNeasy Blood Extraction Kit was used to extract genomic DNA from the blood cell samples. The full study reports these points: The earlier analysis of some 540 of the donors excluded 15 to 20 rarely observed V segments, including chromosome 9 orphons, because counts were too low. Compared with equally common non-associated chains, HLA-associated TCR beta chains in a later analysis were more clonally expanded and had lower generation probabilities. Some IMGT-functional V segments, including TRBV6-2 and TRBV6-3, could not be told apart with the 87-base-pair reads, so those segments were excluded. Sequencing depth was assumed to be roughly uniform across donors in the presence/absence analyses, though that assumption may not hold. A later analysis reported that several top co-occurrence clusters appeared linked to parvovirus B19, influenza, CMV and Epstein-Barr virus. A further reported finding was that TCR beta sequences accurately predicted the HLA-A and HLA-B alleles for most subjects in the first cohort. In a later analysis, the rate of TCR association differed among HLA loci, with DRB1 alleles having the most associated TCRs and HLA-C alleles having the fewest. Three of the identified cytomegalovirus-associated TCR beta chains were confirmed in vitro to be specific for cytomegalovirus antigens. Linkage disequilibrium might explain the correlated functional status among segregating V segments, but an unknown experimental factor could not be excluded. When HLA alleles, especially DR and DQ, strongly co-occurred, attributing TCR associations to individual alleles was difficult. According to a later genetic analysis, donors in an Asian-associated ancestry cluster had fewer N-insertions in productive TCRs than the approximately 630-donor mean. Only TCR beta chains were sequenced in this cohort, and the absence of alpha or paired-chain data limited detectable features. The only immune exposure information available for the cohort was CMV serostatus. A later analysis found that most CMV-associated TCR beta chains appeared HLA-restricted, with HLA associations seemingly driven largely by CMV exposure. A cluster of highly shared sequence variants was judged likely to be a technical artifact of the sequencing pipeline. In an earlier analysis of fewer than 700 of the donors, most TCR beta V segments appeared in productive rearrangements about 87% or about 30% of the time, broadly matching IMGT annotations. In a later genetic analysis, a missense DCLRE1C variant was associated with V-gene and J-gene trimming of TCR beta chains, and the association was replicated in an independent cohort. The classifier was reported to diagnose cytomegalovirus status with high specificity and sensitivity in both the original and validation cohorts. According to the authors, the approach could potentially be generalized to other disease states and immunological phenotypes. Specific HLA alleles were associated with 16,951 TCR beta sequences at a false discovery rate of 0.05 in a later analysis. HLA typing was unavailable for some donors at each locus, so association tests used only the typed subset. A total of fewer than 200 TCR beta chains were listed by the study as associated with cytomegalovirus. Most TCR sequences were observed very rarely across donors, whereas some public TCRs were present in many individuals.

The germline V gene gives CDR1 as MDHEN and CDR2 as SYDVKM. There are 17 amino acids in the CDR3, from cysteine to phenylalanine inclusive. The read is trimmed to its CDR3 DNA, 51 bases read in frame from base 1. V was cut back by 1 base and J by 1 base, leaving a gap of 16 bases between them. As regards this clone: No cognate antigen has been identified for it. Base qualities are not provided; no much larger clone lies one nucleotide away.

Libraries were made using the immunoSEQ multiplex PCR assay. A mixture of 60 forward primers for TCR Vbeta segments and 13 reverse primers for TCR Jbeta segments was used in the multiplex PCR. The CDR3 region of rearranged TCR beta genes was amplified from genomic DNA by a multiplex PCR assay. The Illumina HiSeq System was used to sequence the amplified TCR beta libraries as 87-base-pair reads. Per the authors' processing: In a later analysis, tens of millions of unique TCR beta chains were counted across the 650 to 700 repertoires, and about 9.9 million of these chains were shared by at least two donors. A nearest-neighbor algorithm error-corrected the raw reads and collapsed the reads into unique sequences, merging closely related sequences to remove PCR and sequencing errors. CDR3 sequences were aligned to IMGT reference sequences to assign V, D and J gene segments. For a sequence to be retained, a match of at least six nucleotides to both a V gene segment and a J gene segment was required. Rearrangements were called productive when the CDR3 lacked stop codons and stayed in frame with V and J; all others were non-productive. CDR3 was defined according to IMGT convention as the region running from the second conserved V-encoded cysteine to the conserved J-encoded phenylalanine. The earlier analysis of 500 to 600 of the donors excluded sequences that lacked an unambiguous match to a single V gene segment. In an earlier analysis of several hundred of the donors, V segments were called functional above 56.7% productive rearrangements and were called segregating when the between-donor standard deviation exceeded 5%. To diagnose cytomegalovirus status from the catalog of TCR beta chain sequences, a statistical classification framework was built. V and J gene assignment, in a later analysis, came from comparing TCR nucleotide sequences with IMGT/GENE-DB human TR gene sequences. In a later analysis, CDR3 sequences and most-parsimonious VDJ recombination scenarios were assigned using the TCRdist pipeline. In a later analysis, every TCR beta chain was defined by the combination of its CDR3 amino acid sequence and its V-gene family, and reads without a unique V-gene family were dropped. In a later analysis, nearly 600 highly shared, low-generation-probability nucleotide sequences were removed to address suspected cross-contamination and a sequencing artifact. For each public chain, a later analysis derived a clonal expansion index from normalized ranks of inferred template counts within each repertoire. A later analysis computed generation probabilities with a VDJ recombination model fitted to out-of-frame rearrangements, and checked the results against IGoR. A later analysis scored TCR-TCR, TCR-HLA and TCR-CMV co-occurrence with hypergeometric tests, applying a repertoire-size bias correction to TCR pairs. A later analysis estimated false discovery rates by permuting HLA or CMV assignments 20 times. In a later analysis, co-occurring TCRs were grouped using DBSCAN, and TCRdist sequence similarity was added for clustering within HLA-allele-positive subsets. Co-occurrence clustering excluded repertoires with fewer than 30,000 or more than 120,000 public chains, plus five with anomalous nucleotide sharing. Held by TCRdb, this immuneACCESS table contains in-frame sequences only and omits some clones. Under half of the omission traces to an unresolved V gene where checked; the cause of the rest is unknown. D and trimming were read from the DNA, whereas the V and J calls and clone size are those reported in that table. Here the sample has about 120,000 clones; over 60% occur a single time. The top ten clonotypes cover roughly 12% of the sample.

The sample taken for sequencing was PBMCs. The chain is assembled from TRBV28 and TRBJ1-2; the D segment cannot be called with confidence. The receptor comes from a man aged 25 to 40 in good health and CMV-seropositive. The CDR3 here reads CASSLSPGRAVNYGYTF. In nucleotides, the sequence is TGTGCCAGCAGTTTATCTCCGGGGAGGGCGGTTAACTATGGCTACACCTTC.